A single sample is the source of the 26 T cell receptor beta chains below, sequenced in a study of post-analysis software for immune sequencing data (dated by TCRdb to 2014 to 2015). Antigens of these TCRs are unknown. The research as a whole found: Roughly 5 TRBV segments, including TRBV5-6, TRBV5-1 and TRBV20-1, were significantly more frequent in patients than controls.

The library came from PCR. Sequencing was performed on an Illumina HiSeq 2500. To reduce PCR and sequencing biases, unique molecular identifiers were incorporated into the TCR beta cDNA libraries. The raw public reads went through TCRdb reprocessing: fastp at Q25, MiXCR clone calling, in-frame beta chains kept. Each entry merges the rows of one CDR3 protein and shows their most common DNA and genes. This sample has 740,000 or so distinct CDR3 sequences in its table, and roughly 50% of those were observed once. The top ten constitute roughly 4.4% of the sample. The sequencing input was blood. The receptor set was obtained from a girl aged 10-17 years with multiple sclerosis.

There are a few counts of this clonotype. The V call is TRBV27, the J call TRBJ2-7; 7 bases match TRBD1. This CDR3 comprises 13 residues. J gave up 5 bases and V 6 bases, and 7 bases lay outside the gene matches. Per germline, CDR1 MNHEY and CDR2 SMNVEV (reference sequence). The CDR3 DNA is TGTGCCAGCAGCCGGGGACAGACCGACGAGCAGTACTTC. Its translation is CASSRGQTDEQYF.

Turning to this clonotype: The germline gene is not matched at one end of the junction; a read error may be the cause. The rearrangement links TRBV5-1 to TRBJ2-3; D remains unclear. The CDR3 contains 16 residues. Germline V CDR1 and CDR2: SGHRS, YFSETQ. The CDR3 DNA reads TGCGCCAGCAGCTTGGGACGGACGTGGAGCACAGATACGCGGTATTTT. Encoded protein: CASSLGRTWSTDTRYF.

This clonotype was detected many times. The chain is built from TRBV7-2 and TRBJ1-4; a possible D gene is TRBD1 (5 bases). V gave up 4 bases and J gave up 4 bases, with 13 bases separating them. The CDR3 contains 15 residues. Germline V gene data show CDR1 as SGHTA and CDR2 as FQGNSA. The CDR3 nucleotides read TGTGCCAGCAGCTCCGAGGGACGGAATAATGAAAAACTGTTTTTT. It specifies CASSSEGRNNEKLFF.

The genes are TRBV3-1 and TRBJ2-1, with D possibly matching TRBD1 (6 bases). Germline lookup yields CDR1 LGHDT and CDR2 YNNKEL (reference sequence). The CDR3 is made up of 14 amino acids. V gave up 1 base and J gave up 8 bases, with 12 bases separating them. The CDR3 nucleotides are TGTGCCAGCAGCCAAGCCTGGGACAACGATGAGCAGTTCTTC. Protein: CASSQAWDNDEQFF.

This rearrangement joins TRBV2 to TRBJ2-6; 9 bases map to TRBD1. Trimming cost V 6 bases and J 5 bases; bases outside gene matches: 2. This CDR3 is 14 amino acids long. Germline CDR1 and CDR2: SNHLY and FYNNEI. CDR3 residues: CASRGQGWANVLTF. The CDR3 DNA reads TGTGCCAGCAGAGGACAGGGGTGGGCCAACGTCCTGACTTTC.

The rearrangement joins TRBV6-6 to TRBJ1-1, with 12 bases aligning to TRBD1. V dropped 6 bases and J dropped 5; count of bases not matched to a gene: 7. The CDR3 contains 15 residues. Per germline, CDR1 MNHNY and CDR2 SVGAGI (reference sequence). The CDR3 spells CASRPGTGGLTEAFF. The CDR3 DNA is TGTGCCAGCAGACCCGGGACAGGGGGCCTGACTGAAGCTTTCTTT.

Only one count was recorded for this clonotype. The chain joins TRBV3-1 to TRBJ2-1, with TRBD1 as a possible D gene (6 bases). This CDR3 comprises 15 residues. Trimming removed 5 bases from V and 3 bases from J, with 14 bases in between. CDR1 is LGHDT, CDR2 YNNKEL, per germline (reference sequence). CDR3 sequence: CASSRIAGVYNEQFF. The CDR3 coding sequence is TGTGCCAGCAGCAGGATCGCAGGGGTCTACAATGAGCAGTTCTTC.

The chain is built from TRBV6-2 or TRBV6-3 and TRBJ2-1, with 12 bases aligning to TRBD1. The CDR3 sequence is 17 residues long. V dropped 6 bases and J dropped 6; count of bases not matched to a gene: 12. The germline V gene encodes CDR1 MNHEY and CDR2 SVGEGT. The CDR3 loop is CASRPGTGGTVGNEQFF. CDR3 nucleotides: TGTGCCAGCAGACCGGGGACAGGGGGCACAGTGGGCAATGAGCAGTTCTTC.

This clonotype appeared a few times. J is TRBJ2-7 and V is TRBV29-1, with 9 bases that match TRBD1. V lost 6 bases, J lost 5 bases, and 11 bases stayed unmatched. Looked up from germline, CDR1 is SQVTM and CDR2 is ANQGSEA. The CDR3 loop spans 14 amino acids. For the CDR3, the DNA is TGCAGCGTAAAGAGGGGGACAGGGATCAACGAGCAGTACTTC. Protein product: CSVKRGTGINEQYF.

V usage is TRBV7-2 and J usage is TRBJ2-5; TRBD2 might be the D (5 bases). Germline V CDR1 and CDR2: SGHTA, FQGNSA. The CDR3 contains 15 residues. Trimming pared 5 bases from V and 0 bases from J, leaving 13 bases between. CDR3 protein: CASSKSPGYQETQYF. CDR3 coding DNA: TGTGCCAGCAGCAAATCCCCGGGATACCAAGAGACCCAGTACTTC.

The rearrangement joins TRBV20-1 to TRBJ1-2; maybe TRBD1 (5 bases). V dropped 7 bases and J dropped 7 bases, with 19 bases sitting between them. This CDR3 contains 13 residues. Germline V CDR1 and CDR2: DFQATT, SNEGSKA (reference sequence). CDR3 sequence: CSVVLGGVTGYTF. The DNA of the CDR3 is TGCAGTGTTGTGCTCGGGGGAGTAACTGGCTACACCTTC.

This sequence joins TRBV6-5 and TRBJ2-7; weak D call: TRBD1 (5 bases). Germline CDR1 is MNHEY and CDR2 is SVGAGI. The V end lost 4 bases, the J end lost 6 bases, and 16 bases lay between the germline ends. The CDR3 contains 14 residues. The CDR3 sequence is CASSSDVRGFEQYF. The CDR3 nucleotides are TGTGCCAGCAGTTCGGACGTAAGGGGCTTCGAGCAGTACTTC.

This sequence joins TRBV30 and TRBJ2-1; TRBD1 aligns across 10 bases. The trim removed 4 bases at V and 4 bases at J, leaving 4 bases unmatched. The germline CDR1 and CDR2 sequences are GTSNPN and SVGIG (reference sequence). This CDR3 contains 14 residues. The CDR3 DNA reads TGTGCCTGGATGGGGGACAGGGGTTACAATGAGCAGTTCTTC. Its translation: CAWMGDRGYNEQFF.

This clonotype was seen more than once but under ten times. V gene TRBV5-1 combines with J gene TRBJ2-7; TRBD1 matches 8 bases. The CDR3 length is 15 residues. CDR1 and CDR2 from the germline V gene are SGHRS and YFSETQ. The ends lost 2 bases at V and 0 bases at J; junction bases unmatched: 4. CDR3 loop: CASSLRTGTSYEQYF. CDR3 nucleotide sequence: TGCGCCAGCAGCTTAAGGACAGGGACCTCCTACGAGCAGTACTTC.

This clonotype was seen only a few times. V and J are TRBV29-1 and TRBJ1-2; D remains unclear. The CDR3 totals 12 residues. The V end lost 4 bases, the J end lost 2 bases, and 8 bases lay between the germline ends. The germline gives CDR1 SQVTM, CDR2 ANQGSEA. The CDR3 sequence: CSVVPKNYGYTF. The CDR3 bases are TGCAGCGTTGTACCGAAAAACTATGGCTACACCTTC.

The chain combines TRBV2 with TRBJ2-1; TRBD1 agrees at 10 bases. Trimming took 10 bases from V and 0 from J; bases not matched to a gene: 6. The CDR3 loop spans 15 amino acids. The V gene's germline CDR1 is SNHLY and CDR2 FYNNEI. The CDR3 is CANRRDRGSYNEQFF. CDR3 bases: TGTGCCAACCGTAGGGACAGGGGCTCCTACAATGAGCAGTTCTTC.

For the CDR3, the DNA is TGTGCCACCAGCAGTTCGGCTGGGGACGAGCAGTACTTC. Encoded protein: CATSSSAGDEQYF. The V gene is TRBV15, the J gene TRBJ2-7; no clear D. The germline CDR1 and CDR2 sequences are LNHNV and YYDKDF (reference sequence). Trimming took 3 bases from V and 5 from J, leaving 11 bases between them. This CDR3 contains 13 residues.

The V and J genes are TRBV20-1 and TRBJ2-1, with a possible D match to TRBD2 (6 bases). The germline V gene encodes CDR1 DFQATT and CDR2 SNEGSKA (reference sequence). This CDR3 is 13 amino acids long. Trimming shortened V by 4 bases and J by 4 bases, and 11 bases separated the two germline ends. This CDR3 reads CSATGSLYNEQFF. The CDR3 DNA is TGCAGTGCTACCGGGAGTCTTTACAATGAGCAGTTCTTC.

The table lists this clonotype with a few counts. The chain is built from TRBV20-1 and TRBJ2-5; D ambiguous. Trimming shortened V by 6 bases and J by 8 bases, and 16 bases separated the two germline ends. This CDR3 has 12 amino acids. From germline, CDR1 is DFQATT and CDR2 SNEGSKA (reference sequence). CDR3 loop: CSANKGVDTQYF. DNA for the CDR3: TGCAGTGCCAATAAGGGCGTGGATACCCAGTACTTC.

The table lists this clonotype with a few counts. The chain is built from TRBV29-1 and TRBJ2-1, with 7 bases aligning to TRBD1. The assigned J gene may be wrong: the sequence end matches TRBJ2-7 better. From germline, CDR1 is SQVTM and CDR2 ANQGSEA. This CDR3 is built from 13 residues. CDR3 sequence: CSATTGQPYEQYF. For the CDR3, the DNA is TGCAGCGCTACGACAGGGCAGCCTTACGAGCAGTACTTC.

The genes are TRBV12-3 or TRBV12-4 and TRBJ2-7; 11 bases agree with TRBD1. The J segment lost 0 bases and the V segment lost 4 bases, leaving 20 bases of the junction unmatched. This CDR3 is 21 amino acids long. The CDR3 is CASSSTLRTGGFDKFSYEQYF. The DNA for the CDR3 is TGTGCCAGCAGTTCCACGCTGAGGACAGGGGGCTTTGACAAATTCTCCTACGAGCAGTACTTC.

V is TRBV6-6 and J is TRBJ2-1, with 8 bases aligning to TRBD2. CDR1 and CDR2 from the germline V gene are MNHNY and SVGAGI (reference sequence). This CDR3 is built from 15 residues. V shed 2 bases, J shed 7 bases, and the junction held 7 bases outside the gene matches. The CDR3 sequence is CASSYGGGRPNEQFF. CDR3 nucleotide sequence: TGTGCCAGCAGTTACGGCGGGGGGAGACCGAATGAGCAGTTCTTC.

The V gene is TRBV15, the J gene TRBJ2-5, with 10 nucleotides matching TRBD2. Germline assignment: CDR1 LNHNV and CDR2 YYDKDF (reference sequence). Germline trimming cut 1 base from V and 7 bases from J; bases unmatched to any gene: 9. This CDR3 is built from 16 residues. The CDR3 loop is CATSRVISGGSGTQYF. CDR3 in DNA: TGTGCCACCAGCAGAGTGATTAGCGGGGGGTCCGGGACCCAGTACTTC.

J is TRBJ2-4 and V is TRBV12-3 or TRBV12-4; 8 nucleotides line up with TRBD1. The DNA end is a closer match to TRBJ2-7, so the J assignment may be wrong. The CDR3 runs 16 residues. Written as DNA, the CDR3 is TGTGCCAGCAGTTCGGCTCCCGACAGGGGTTTCATCGAGCAGTACTTC. Translation: CASSSAPDRGFIEQYF.

The chain joins TRBV21-1 to TRBJ2-5; TRBD1, as called in the table, went unchecked against the DNA. TRBV21-1 has pseudogene status. The CDR3 has 16 amino acids. CDR3 region: CASSKAKKAPWQTQYF. The CDR3 DNA reads as TGTGCTAGCAGCAAAGCGAAGAAGGCCCCATGGCAGACCCAGTACTTC.

This clonotype was counted only a few times. The chain employs TRBV7-9 and TRBJ2-5; D perhaps matches TRBD2 (6 bases). Germline-derived CDR1 and CDR2 are SEHNR and FQNEAQ (reference sequence). CDR3 length equals 15 residues. Trimming cost V 5 bases and J 0 bases, with 13 bases left between them. Here the CDR3 reads CASSPWDFDQETQYF. The CDR3 nucleotides read TGTGCCAGCAGCCCCTGGGACTTCGACCAAGAGACCCAGTACTTC.